This T cell receptor beta chain was sequenced in a study of T-cell reconstitution after alpha-beta-depleted transplantation in children. This clonotype occurred a few times. A TCRbeta library incorporating unique molecular identifiers was prepared. One entry per CDR3 protein, called by TCRdb with MiXCR from the PCR reads. This table holds about 980,000 distinct CDR3 sequences, 25% to 30% found once. Trimming cost V 6 bases and J 0 bases, with 17 bases left between them. The CDR3 has 16 residues. The germline V gene encodes CDR1 KGHSH and CDR2 LQKENI. Material: PBMCs, mostly from graft donor cells, obtained 360 days after TCRalphabeta/CD19-depleted stem cell transplant. This chain joins TRBV18 and TRBJ1-1; weak D call: TRBD1 (5 bases). This clonotype was sampled from a boy less than two years old who had a stem cell transplant for SCID, so the T cells may come from the graft donor. CDR3 sequence reads: CASSDTQVFMNTEAFF. CDR3 bases: TGTGCCAGCTCCGATACACAGGTATTCATGAACACTGAAGCTTTCTTT.